These T cell receptor beta chains were read from a single sample in a study of shared clonotypes between healthy human individuals. Only in-frame clones appear in the TCRdb table, and some are missing; sequencing was by immunoSEQ multiplex PCR. The repertoire consists of around 2,000,000 clones, with about 93% occurring once and the leading ten covering 1.5% to 2%. Specimen: naive CD8+ T cells from PBMCs. These receptor sequences come from a man between 18 and 35 years old in good health. Some clones in this sample may be carry-over from other donors' samples. The CDR3 runs from the conserved cysteine through the conserved F or W. Fields, in order: D gene, clone size, V gene, J gene, CDR3 DNA, CDR3 protein. A D gene is named only where the DNA matches it firmly. The size entry is marked missing in some rows and otherwise reads once, few, many or a size class.

d_gene: .; abundance: .; v_gene: TRBV4-3; j_gene: TRBJ2-5; CDR3nt: TGCGCCAGCAGCCAAGATATTTCCGCGAGGGGCCAAGAGACCCAGTACTTC; CDR3aa: CASSQDISARGQETQYF
d_gene: TRBD2; abundance: .; v_gene: TRBV27; j_gene: TRBJ2-2; CDR3nt: TGTGCCAGCACCACGACTAGCGGGAAACCCACCGGGGAGCTGTTTTTT; CDR3aa: CASTTTSGKPTGELFF
d_gene: TRBD2; abundance: .; v_gene: TRBV7-8; j_gene: TRBJ2-1; CDR3nt: TGTGCCAGCAGCTTAGGTGAGGCTAGCGGGTTTTTAGGTGAGCAGTTCTTC; CDR3aa: CASSLGEASGFLGEQFF
d_gene: .; abundance: .; v_gene: TRBV19; j_gene: TRBJ2-1; CDR3nt: TGTGCCAGTAGTATCTCGGGGCCGGGTGAGCAGTTCTTC; CDR3aa: CASSISGPGEQFF
d_gene: .; abundance: .; v_gene: TRBV4-3; j_gene: TRBJ2-7; CDR3nt: TGCGCCAGCAGCCAAGCCCCCTCCGGGTCCTACGAGCAGTACTTC; CDR3aa: CASSQAPSGSYEQYF
d_gene: .; abundance: .; v_gene: TRBV7-8; j_gene: TRBJ2-2; CDR3nt: TGTGCCAGCAGCTTAGCGAGGGGCGCCGGGGAGCTGTTTTTT; CDR3aa: CASSLARGAGELFF
d_gene: TRBD1; abundance: .; v_gene: TRBV27; j_gene: TRBJ1-2; CDR3nt: TGTGCCAGCAGTTCCAGACAGGGGCCGACCTCTGGCTACACCTTC; CDR3aa: CASSSRQGPTSGYTF
d_gene: .; abundance: .; v_gene: TRBV27; j_gene: TRBJ2-7; CDR3nt: TGTGCCAGCAGTTTGAGATTATCGCCCCACGAGCAGTACTTC; CDR3aa: CASSLRLSPHEQYF
d_gene: TRBD2; abundance: once; v_gene: TRBV25-1; j_gene: TRBJ2-3; CDR3nt: TGTGCCAGCAGTAACAGGACTAGCGGGAGGACAGATACGCAGTATTTT; CDR3aa: CASSNRTSGRTDTQYF
d_gene: .; abundance: .; v_gene: TRBV6-5; j_gene: TRBJ1-3; CDR3nt: TGTGCCAGCAGTCCTACAGGGATTGGAAACACCATATATTTT; CDR3aa: CASSPTGIGNTIYF
d_gene: .; abundance: once; v_gene: TRBV14; j_gene: TRBJ1-2; CDR3nt: TGTGCCAGCAGCTACCTCGGCGGGAACTATGGCTACACCTTC; CDR3aa: CASSYLGGNYGYTF